This TCR beta chain emerged from a study of PD-L1 blockade in urothelial cancer. The CDR3 runs to 15 residues. With 1 base clipped from V and 2 bases from J, the junction kept 5 bases outside the gene matches. The germline V gene has CDR1 MDHEN and CDR2 SYDVKM. Using immunoSEQ multiplex PCR, the repertoire was profiled, and TCRdb retains in-frame clones only, with some absent. The sample yields about 37,000 clones, 82% seen once. The specimen comprised PBMCs, sampled around atezolizumab (anti-PD-L1) treatment. The TCR originated in a man aged 55 to 70 with urothelial cancer. The chain joins TRBV28 to TRBJ2-7, with 7 bases aligning to TRBD1. Here the CDR3 reads CASSLSTGEAYEQYF. In DNA form, the CDR3 reads TGTGCCAGCAGTTTATCCACAGGGGAAGCCTACGAGCAGTACTTC.